This passage covers 15 T cell receptor beta chains from one sample sequenced in a study of T cell responses to AZD1222 COVID-19 vaccine. Clones were sequenced by immunoSEQ multiplex PCR, and TCRdb holds only the in-frame ones, with some missing. This sample has about 150,000 clones, with roughly nine tenths found just once. Sample: peripheral blood, taken after recovery from COVID-19. The receptor set was obtained from an adult who had recovered from COVID-19.

In this sample, this clone turned up once. The rearrangement uses TRBV6-1 and TRBJ1-4, with 12 bases aligning to TRBD1. V was clipped by 0 bases and J by 8 bases; unmatched bases: 1. Germline V CDR1 and CDR2: MNHNS, SASEGT. The CDR3 runs to 15 residues. This chain's CDR3 is CASSEAGTGGEKLFF. The CDR3 bases are TGTGCCAGCAGTGAAGCCGGGACAGGGGGCGAAAAACTGTTTTTT.

V gene TRBV27 combines with J gene TRBJ1-5, with D unresolved. The CDR3 spans 13 residues. Germline CDR1 and CDR2: MNHEY and SMNVEV (reference sequence). Deletions cut 7 bases from V and 5 bases from J, with 12 bases between. CDR3 sequence reads: CASTLIFDQPQHF. In DNA form, the CDR3 reads TGTGCCAGCACGCTCATATTCGATCAGCCCCAGCATTTT.

This chain connects TRBV9 to TRBJ1-1; TRBD1 aligns across 8 bases. With V trimmed by 4 bases and J by 3 bases, 5 bases remained unmatched. This CDR3 contains 14 residues. The V gene's germline CDR1 is SGDLS and CDR2 YYNGEE. The CDR3 DNA reads as TGTGCCAGCAGCCGGACAGGGTCGGACACTGAAGCTTTCTTT. As protein: CASSRTGSDTEAFF.

The V and J genes are TRBV7-3 and TRBJ1-1; no definite D call. The CDR3 has 14 residues. Germline lookup yields CDR1 SGHTA and CDR2 FQGTGA. The V end lost 1 base, the J end lost 4 bases, and 10 bases lay between the germline ends. CDR3 in DNA: TGTGCCAGCAGCTTAAGTCGGCTTGCCACTGAAGCTTTCTTT. Translated: CASSLSRLATEAFF. The full variable domain, in which reference TRBV7-3 and TRBJ1-1 provide the parts outside the CDR3, is GAGVSQTPSNKVTEKGKYVELRCDPISGHTALYWYRQSLGQGPEFLIYFQGTGAADDSGLPNDRFFAVRPEGSVSTLKIQRTERGDSAVYLCASSLSRLATEAFFGQGTRLTVV.

The J gene is TRBJ1-1, the V gene TRBV6-2 or TRBV6-3; 9 bases agree with TRBD1. The CDR3 totals 14 residues. V was pared by 6 bases and J by 11 bases, with 13 bases of the junction left unmatched. The germline gives CDR1 MNHEY, CDR2 SVGEGT. The CDR3 nucleotides are TGTGCCAGCAGCGGAGCCGGGACAGGGTTCTCTGCTTTCTTT. Residues: CASSGAGTGFSAFF.

The chain combines TRBV28 with TRBJ2-2; maybe TRBD2 (5 bases). V lost 2 bases to trimming and J lost 9 bases, with 16 bases between them. This CDR3 region has 15 residues. The germline V gene encodes CDR1 MDHEN and CDR2 SYDVKM. As DNA, the CDR3 is TGTGCCAGCAGTTTACGGCGAGGGAGTGCCTGGGAGCTGTTTTTT. This codes for CASSLRRGSAWELFF. Drawing the rest from reference TRBV28 and TRBJ2-2, the complete variable domain is DVKVTQSSRYLVKRTGEKVFLECVQDMDHENMFWYRQDPGLGLRLIYFSYDVKMKEKGDIPEGYSVSREKKERFSLILESASTNQTSMYLCASSLRRGSAWELFFGEGSRLTVL.

V usage is TRBV7-9 and J usage is TRBJ2-7; TRBD2 matches at 7 bases. V dropped 3 bases and J dropped 5; count of bases not matched to a gene: 10. CDR3 length: 15 residues. Germline V CDR1 and CDR2: SEHNR, FQNEAQ (reference sequence). Here the CDR3 reads CASSFGRERVDEQYF. The CDR3 DNA sequence: TGTGCCAGCAGCTTCGGGCGGGAGCGGGTAGACGAGCAGTACTTC.

The V and J genes are TRBV12-3 or TRBV12-4 and TRBJ1-2, with D hard to call. The CDR3 has 13 amino acids. V was cut by 5 bases and J by 7 bases, with 14 bases left in between. As DNA, the CDR3 is TGTGCCAGCAGTACACTACTCAACGCTGGCTACACCTTC. This sequence encodes CASSTLLNAGYTF.

The chain combines TRBV27 with TRBJ2-7; the D is unclear. The CDR3 covers 14 residues. CDR1 and CDR2 (germline): MNHEY, SMNVEV (reference sequence). Deletions cut 5 bases from V and 3 bases from J, with 14 bases between. DNA of the CDR3: TGTGCCAGCAGTCGATCGAGAGCAGACTACGAGCAGTACTTC. This codes for CASSRSRADYEQYF.

This chain uses TRBV29-1 with TRBJ1-1; possible D gene TRBD1, 5 bases. Germline CDR1 is SQVTM and CDR2 is ANQGSEA. V was trimmed by 2 bases and J by 1 base, leaving 8 bases between them. This CDR3 is built from 13 residues. CDR3 amino acids: CSVEQGANTEAFF. CDR3 DNA sequence: TGCAGCGTTGAACAGGGAGCGAACACTGAAGCTTTCTTT.

This clone came up once. The rearrangement joins TRBV20-1 to TRBJ2-3; 9 bases match TRBD1. The CDR3 is 17 residues long. The junction had 14 bases not matched to a gene; V was cut back by 3 bases and J by 4 bases. Germline V gives CDR1 DFQATT, CDR2 SNEGSKA (reference sequence). Here the CDR3 reads CSASMIDWDREADTQYF. The CDR3 DNA is TGCAGTGCTAGTATGATAGATTGGGACAGGGAGGCAGATACGCAGTATTTT.

The gene calls are TRBV20-1 and TRBJ2-1; unclear D gene. In germline, CDR1 is DFQATT, CDR2 SNEGSKA (reference sequence). V was trimmed by 4 bases and J by 10 bases, leaving 11 bases between them. CDR3 size: 11 residues. In DNA form, the CDR3 reads TGCAGTGCTATCGAACGAGCAGAGCAGTTCTTC. Amino acids: CSAIERAEQFF.

This sequence joins TRBV4-3 and TRBJ2-7, with D perhaps assigned TRBD1 or TRBD2 (5 bases each). V gave up 4 bases and J gave up 2 bases, with 12 bases separating them. In germline, CDR1 is LGHNA, CDR2 YSLEER. CDR3 length equals 14 residues. This CDR3 reads CASSPNEGPYEQYF. CDR3 in DNA: TGCGCCAGCAGCCCAAACGAGGGGCCCTACGAGCAGTACTTC.

This chain connects TRBV4-1 to TRBJ1-1; D gene uncertain. The CDR3 has 13 amino acids. Between the trimmed V and J ends, which lost 2 bases and 0 bases, there was a span of 4 bases. Germline V gene data show CDR1 as MGHRA and CDR2 as YSYEKL. The CDR3 loop is CASSQKLNTEAFF. The CDR3 nucleotides read TGCGCCAGCAGCCAAAAGTTGAACACTGAAGCTTTCTTT.

V and J are TRBV12-3 or TRBV12-4 and TRBJ2-7; D not certain. This CDR3 has 13 residues. Trimming left V 1 base short and J 1 base short, with 5 bases between. CDR3: CASSLEQSYEQYF. Written as DNA, the CDR3 is TGTGCCAGCAGTTTAGAGCAGTCCTACGAGCAGTACTTC.